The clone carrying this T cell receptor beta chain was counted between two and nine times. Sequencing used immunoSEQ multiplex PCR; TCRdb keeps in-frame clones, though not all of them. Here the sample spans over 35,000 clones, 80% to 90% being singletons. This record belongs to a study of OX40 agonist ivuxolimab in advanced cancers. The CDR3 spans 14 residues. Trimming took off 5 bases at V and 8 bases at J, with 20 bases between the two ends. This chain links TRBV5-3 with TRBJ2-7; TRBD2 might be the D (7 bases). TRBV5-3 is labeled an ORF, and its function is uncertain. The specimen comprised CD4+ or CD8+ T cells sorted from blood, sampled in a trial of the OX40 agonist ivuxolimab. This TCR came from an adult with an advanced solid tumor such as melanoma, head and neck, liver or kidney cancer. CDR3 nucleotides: TGTGCCAGAAGGTCCGGCGGGAGACGGGACAAGCAGTACTTC. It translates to CARRSGGRRDKQYF.